This T cell receptor (beta chain) was identified in a study of early T cells in non-severe SARS-CoV-2 infection. Study background: Chains were unpaired, as sequencing was done on bulk RNA from unsorted whole blood. Study-level results: Database matching using VDJdb favored anti-spike CD8 responses, with private and CD4 specificities left missing.

The CDR3 covers 14 residues. The V and J ends lost 6 bases and 9 bases respectively, with 21 bases between them. CDR1 MGHDK and CDR2 SYGVNS come from the germline V gene. This clonotype was seen repeatedly, ten times or more. The antigen is undetermined. Unique molecular identifier tags were affixed to discrete cDNA molecules. A single record per CDR3 protein comes from TCRdb applying MiXCR to the 5' RACE reads. In the table there are roughly 63,000 distinct CDR3 sequences, around 13% of which are singletons. The sample taken for sequencing was whole blood. This TCR derives from an adult who was a healthcare worker with PCR-confirmed SARS-CoV-2 infection or an uninfected control (not recorded which). This rearrangement joins TRBV25-1 to TRBJ2-7, with D perhaps matching TRBD1 (6 bases). The CDR3 sequence: CASSETGHLGGQYF. CDR3 coding DNA: TGTGCCAGCAGCGAGACAGGTCACCTGGGCGGGCAGTACTTC.